This TCR beta chain was profiled in a study of T cells in Graves' hyperthyroidism and ophthalmopathy. Germline CDR1 and CDR2: SEHNR and FQNEAQ (reference sequence). The CDR3 is 15 residues long. With V trimmed by 5 bases and J by 7 bases, 11 bases remained unmatched. Based on clinical symptoms, serum thyroxine and TRAb, thyroid ultrasound and orbital computed tomography, diagnoses were reached. The investigators amplified TCR beta CDR3 regions from RNA transcripts. HTBI primers were used for first-round RT-PCR of the TCR CDR3. Each CDR3 protein is one row after TCRdb ran MiXCR on the multiplex PCR reads. The sample has roughly 500,000 distinct CDR3 sequences; 46% are singletons.

The V gene is TRBV7-9, the J gene TRBJ2-7, with 10 bases that match TRBD1. The sequence derives from an adult woman with Graves' disease, either hyperthyroidism or ophthalmopathy (not recorded which). Material: peripheral blood or thyroid tissue (not recorded which). In DNA form, the CDR3 reads TGTGCCAGCAGCCCGCCGGGACAGGGGTGGGAAGAGCAGTACTTC. It translates to CASSPPGQGWEEQYF.